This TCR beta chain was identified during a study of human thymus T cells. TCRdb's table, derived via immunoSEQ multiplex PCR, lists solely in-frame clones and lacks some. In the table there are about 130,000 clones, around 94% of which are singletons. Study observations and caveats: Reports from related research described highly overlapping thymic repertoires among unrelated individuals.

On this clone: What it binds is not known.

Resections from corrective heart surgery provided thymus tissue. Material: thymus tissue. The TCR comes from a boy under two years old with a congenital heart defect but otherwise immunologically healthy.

The CDR3 coding sequence is TGTGCCAGCAGTAAAACTAGCGGGGGAGGAGAGACCCAGTACTTC. It translates to CASSKTSGGGETQYF. The V gene is TRBV27, the J gene TRBJ2-5, with TRBD2 matching over 11 bases. Germline-derived CDR1 and CDR2 are MNHEY and SMNVEV (reference sequence). Trimming removed 5 bases from V and 4 bases from J; junction bases left unmatched: 6. The CDR3 runs to 15 residues.